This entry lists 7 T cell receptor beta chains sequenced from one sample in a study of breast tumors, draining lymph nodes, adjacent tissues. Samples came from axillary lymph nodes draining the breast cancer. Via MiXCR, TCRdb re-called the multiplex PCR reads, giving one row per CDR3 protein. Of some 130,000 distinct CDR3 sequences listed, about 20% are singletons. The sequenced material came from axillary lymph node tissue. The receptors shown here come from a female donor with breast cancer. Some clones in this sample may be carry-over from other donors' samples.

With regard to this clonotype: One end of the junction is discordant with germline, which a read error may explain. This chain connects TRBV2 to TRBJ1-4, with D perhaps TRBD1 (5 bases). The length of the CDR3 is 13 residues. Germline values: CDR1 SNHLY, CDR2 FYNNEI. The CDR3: CAGSAGGNEKLFF. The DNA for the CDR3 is TGTGCCGGCAGTGCGGGGGGAAATGAGAAACTGTTTTTT.

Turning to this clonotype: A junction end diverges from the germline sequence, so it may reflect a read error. This CDR3 is CASSLTWQSYNKQFF. Here the CDR3 DNA reads TGTGCCAGCAGTTTAACCTGGCAGTCTTACAATAAGCAGTTCTTC. V gene TRBV27 combines with J gene TRBJ2-1; D is ambiguous. Germline CDR1 and CDR2: MNHEY and SMNVEV (reference sequence). The CDR3 runs to 15 residues.

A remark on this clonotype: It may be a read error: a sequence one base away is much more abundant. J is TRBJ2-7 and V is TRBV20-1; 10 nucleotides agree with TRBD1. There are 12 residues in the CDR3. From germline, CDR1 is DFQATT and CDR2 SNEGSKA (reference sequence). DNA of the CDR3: TGCAATGCTGGACAGGGGGGGAACGAGCAGTACTTC. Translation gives CNAGQGGNEQYF.

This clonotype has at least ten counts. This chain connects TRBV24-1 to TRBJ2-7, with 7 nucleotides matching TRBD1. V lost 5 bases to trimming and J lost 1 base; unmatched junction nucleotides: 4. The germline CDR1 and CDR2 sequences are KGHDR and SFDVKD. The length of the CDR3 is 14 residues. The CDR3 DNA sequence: TGTGCCACCAGTGGACAGGGATTTTCCTACGAGCAGTACTTC. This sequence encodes CATSGQGFSYEQYF.

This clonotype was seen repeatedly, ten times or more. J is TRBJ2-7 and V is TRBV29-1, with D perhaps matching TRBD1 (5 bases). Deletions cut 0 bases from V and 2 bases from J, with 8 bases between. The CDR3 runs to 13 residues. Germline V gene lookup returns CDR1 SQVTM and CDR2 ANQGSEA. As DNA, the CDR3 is TGCAGCGTTGAAGACCAGGGTACCTACGAGCAGTACTTC. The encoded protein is CSVEDQGTYEQYF.

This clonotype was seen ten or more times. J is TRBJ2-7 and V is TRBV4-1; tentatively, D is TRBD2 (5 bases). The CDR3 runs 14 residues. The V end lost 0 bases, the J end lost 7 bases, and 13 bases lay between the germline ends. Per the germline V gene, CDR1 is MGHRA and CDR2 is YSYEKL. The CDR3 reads CASSQDTLGGEQYF. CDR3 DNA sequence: TGCGCCAGCAGCCAAGATACGTTGGGCGGGGAGCAGTACTTC.

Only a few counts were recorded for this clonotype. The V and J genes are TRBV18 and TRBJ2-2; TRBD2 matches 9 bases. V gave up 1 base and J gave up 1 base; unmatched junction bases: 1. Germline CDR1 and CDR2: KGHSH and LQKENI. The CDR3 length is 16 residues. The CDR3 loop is CASSPRAGGNTGELFF. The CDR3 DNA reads TGTGCCAGCTCACCACGAGCGGGAGGGAACACCGGGGAGCTGTTTTTT.